These T cell receptor beta chains were read from a single sample in a study of blood T cell repertoires in COVID-19. Data came from immunoSEQ multiplex PCR; TCRdb stores just in-frame clones and leaves some out. The table lists fewer than 400,000 clones, approximately 89% of them singletons. The specimen sequenced was PBMCs or T cells enriched from blood (not recorded which). Source of these receptors: a man aged 25 to 45 who had recovered from COVID-19. CDR3s include the opening cysteine and the closing phenylalanine or tryptophan. Fields, in order: V gene, CDR3 protein.

V gene: TRBV7-9; CDR3 protein: CASRNYDRVHGELFF
V gene: TRBV2; CDR3 protein: CASSAGLLGQPQHF
V gene: TRBV27; CDR3 protein: CASSFRSGGYEQYF
V gene: TRBV27; CDR3 protein: CASSLRVSGGHDTGELFF
V gene: TRBV29-1; CDR3 protein: CSVASQGQTDTQYF
V gene: TRBV27; CDR3 protein: CASSLQGQGLGEQFF
V gene: TRBV4-2; CDR3 protein: CASSPRGRQGRDTGELFF
V gene: TRBV6-5; CDR3 protein: CASSYGRADNTDTQYF
V gene: TRBV7-9; CDR3 protein: CASSSAPGSVWDGYTF
V gene: TRBV19; CDR3 protein: CASKDRGRGFYNEQFF
V gene: TRBV7-9; CDR3 protein: CASSPPGQGNEKLFF
V gene: TRBV18; CDR3 protein: CASSPRQGSEQFF
V gene: TRBV7-3; CDR3 protein: CASSLKPLGEQYF
V gene: TRBV30; CDR3 protein: CAWSARQGTGNQPQHF
V gene: TRBV18; CDR3 protein: CASSGQVGGNSPLHF
V gene: TRBV9; CDR3 protein: CASSVSGEGYEQYF
V gene: TRBV18; CDR3 protein: CASSPPGTGILAKNIQYF
V gene: TRBV9; CDR3 protein: CASSVSGGQDEQYF
V gene: TRBV4-1; CDR3 protein: CASSQTYLGTSGGGEDTQYF
V gene: TRBV9; CDR3 protein: CASSVDPNRGEIDNEQFF
V gene: TRBV7-9; CDR3 protein: CASSLETGFYEQYF
V gene: TRBV4-2; CDR3 protein: CASSLDRGNSNQPQHF
V gene: TRBV7-8; CDR3 protein: CASSQQGNYNSPLHF
V gene: TRBV29-1; CDR3 protein: CSVDSGRGGYTF
V gene: TRBV28; CDR3 protein: CASSPGTGPNQPQHF
V gene: TRBV5-1; CDR3 protein: CASSLYSTDTQYF
V gene: TRBV4-1; CDR3 protein: CASSPSGGANTQYF
V gene: TRBV5-4; CDR3 protein: CASSPKTGGNTEAFF
V gene: TRBV2; CDR3 protein: CASSEASGVNTGELFF
V gene: TRBV25-1; CDR3 protein: CASRQGPHGYTF
V gene: TRBV28; CDR3 protein: CASSFLGGNTEAFF
V gene: TRBV5-1; CDR3 protein: CASSPDRETQYF
V gene: TRBV10-2; CDR3 protein: CASLDRDYGYTF
V gene: TRBV5-4; CDR3 protein: CASSPRGEDTQYF
V gene: TRBV20-1; CDR3 protein: CSASNPQGDTEAFF
V gene: TRBV2; CDR3 protein: CASSEPGNSNQPQHF
V gene: TRBV5-4; CDR3 protein: CASSLADQGATNEKLFF
V gene: TRBV19; CDR3 protein: CASSARTGGLEQPQHF
V gene: TRBV5-1; CDR3 protein: CASSNDRGGNTIYF
V gene: TRBV9; CDR3 protein: CASSSLPGQNTGELFF
V gene: TRBV6-5; CDR3 protein: CASSYTGTANTQQFF
V gene: TRBV2; CDR3 protein: CASSDGVSGGLGTDTQYF
V gene: TRBV7-8; CDR3 protein: CASSLGGVETQYF
V gene: TRBV2; CDR3 protein: CASREDGDPSNQPQHF
V gene: TRBV19; CDR3 protein: CASSPGQNQPQHF
V gene: TRBV6-5; CDR3 protein: CASRTVNTEAFF
V gene: TRBV28; CDR3 protein: CASSSLIAGDTDTQYF
V gene: TRBV6-5; CDR3 protein: CASSFTGWGTDTQYF
V gene: TRBV24-1; CDR3 protein: CATSDLGTRAFF
V gene: TRBV19; CDR3 protein: CASTLTGAPGELFF
V gene: TRBV3-1/TRBV3-2; CDR3 protein: CASSQELTGDGYTF
V gene: TRBV6-4; CDR3 protein: CASRGQPLLAKNIQYF
V gene: TRBV6-5; CDR3 protein: CASSSGGANSDTQYF
V gene: TRBV5-1; CDR3 protein: CASSLQGDTDTQYF
V gene: TRBV3-1/TRBV3-2; CDR3 protein: CASSQEGEGAGGYTF
V gene: TRBV6-5; CDR3 protein: CASSSPTGSGNTIYF
V gene: TRBV27; CDR3 protein: CATGGLGGYTF
V gene: TRBV7-9; CDR3 protein: CASSLSLYNEQFF
V gene: TRBV27; CDR3 protein: CAIPLGTQYF
V gene: TRBV29-1; CDR3 protein: CSVMGQGNYEQYF